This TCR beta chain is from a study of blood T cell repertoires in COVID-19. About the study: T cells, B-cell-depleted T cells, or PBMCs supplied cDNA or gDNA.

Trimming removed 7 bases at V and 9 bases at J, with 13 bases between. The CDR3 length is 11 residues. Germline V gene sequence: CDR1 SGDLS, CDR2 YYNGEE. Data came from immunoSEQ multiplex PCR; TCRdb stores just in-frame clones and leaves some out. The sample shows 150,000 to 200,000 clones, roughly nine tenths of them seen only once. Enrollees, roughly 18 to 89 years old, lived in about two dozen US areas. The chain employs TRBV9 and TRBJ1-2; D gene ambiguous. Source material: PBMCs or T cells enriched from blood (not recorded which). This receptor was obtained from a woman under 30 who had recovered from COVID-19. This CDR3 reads CASGLSDRYTF. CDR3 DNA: TGTGCCAGCGGGCTTTCCGATCGCTACACCTTC. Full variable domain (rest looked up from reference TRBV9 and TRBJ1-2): DSGVTQTPKHLITATGQRVTLRCSPRSGDLSVYWYQQSLDQGLQFLIQYYNGEERAKGNILERFSAQQFPDLHSELNLSSLELGDSALYFCASGLSDRYTFGSGTRLTVV.